The 19 T cell receptor beta chains reported below all come from one sample, sequenced in a study of cytomegalovirus exposure and HLA in healthy donors. Primers: 60 Vbeta forward and 13 Jbeta reverse. Repertoires were generated with immunoSEQ multiplex PCR, while TCRdb's copy carries only in-frame clones and drops some. There are some 110,000 clones in the sample, with 2% to 2.5% held by the top ten. Material: PBMCs. These receptor sequences come from a man aged 40-55 years in good health and CMV-seronegative.

The chain couples TRBV18 to TRBJ1-5, with no clear D. CDR1 is KGHSH, CDR2 LQKENI, per germline. The CDR3 contains 13 residues. V was shortened by 5 bases and J by 7 bases, with 12 bases between the two germline ends. DNA for the CDR3: TGTGCCAGCTCAGGAGGGCAAGACCAGCCCCAGCATTTT. It codes for CASSGGQDQPQHF.

Regarding this clone: At one boundary the junction diverges from the germline segment, which might be a read error. This chain connects TRBV2 to TRBJ1-4; maybe TRBD1 (6 bases). The CDR3 is 12 residues long. Germline lookup yields CDR1 SNHLY and CDR2 FYNNEI. The CDR3 reads CASRTTGEKLLF. CDR3 nucleotides: TGTGCCAGCAGAACGACAGGAGAAAAACTGCTTTTT.

This chain joins TRBV19 and TRBJ1-5; TRBD1 matches at 10 bases. The CDR3 spans 14 residues. Trimming cost V 6 bases and J 13 bases; bases outside gene matches: 12. CDR1 is LNHDA, CDR2 SQIVND, per germline (reference sequence). CDR3 in amino acids: CASSPGQGSLSQHF. CDR3 nucleotide sequence: TGTGCCAGTAGCCCGGGACAGGGGTCCCTATCTCAGCATTTT.

CDR3 region: CASSLTQGVGTDTQYF. The CDR3 DNA follows: TGTGCCAGCAGCTTAACTCAGGGGGTGGGCACAGATACGCAGTATTTT. The V and J genes are TRBV11-2 and TRBJ2-3, with TRBD1 identical over 7 bases. The CDR3 contains 16 residues. CDR1 SGHAT and CDR2 FQNNGV come from the germline V gene. The J segment lost 1 base and the V segment lost 2 bases, leaving 6 bases of the junction unmatched.

CDR3 sequence: CASSSSGNEQFF. The CDR3 DNA sequence: TGTGCCAGCAGCTCTTCCGGCAATGAGCAGTTCTTC. V and J are TRBV13 and TRBJ2-1; no clear D. The germline V gene has CDR1 PRHDT and CDR2 FYEKMQ (reference sequence). The CDR3 loop spans 12 amino acids. V lost 4 bases, J lost 6 bases, and 7 bases lay in between.

V usage is TRBV19 and J usage is TRBJ2-3, with TRBD2 identical over 11 bases. The junction had 14 bases not matched to a gene; V was cut back by 6 bases and J by 0 bases. CDR1 and CDR2 (germline): LNHDA, SQIVND (reference sequence). The CDR3 contains 19 residues. The chain's CDR3 is CASSFSGTSGTPSTDTQYF. The CDR3 DNA is TGTGCCAGTAGCTTTTCCGGGACTAGCGGAACGCCTAGCACAGATACGCAGTATTTT.

The rearrangement joins TRBV11-3 to TRBJ1-4, with 7 bases that match TRBD1. Germline-derived CDR1 and CDR2 are SGHNT and YENEEA. Trimming at V came to 4 bases and at J to 7 bases, leaving 6 bases not matched to a gene. This CDR3 has 14 amino acids. The CDR3 region has the DNA TGTGCCAGCAGCTACGACAGGGTGTGTGAAAAACTGTTTTTT. Translating gives CASSYDRVCEKLFF.

This CDR3 reads CAWSKLQGNYGYTF. CDR3 coding DNA: TGTGCCTGGAGTAAACTACAGGGAAACTATGGCTACACCTTC. The chain uses TRBV30 and TRBJ1-2, with TRBD1 as a possible D gene (6 bases). From germline, CDR1 is GTSNPN and CDR2 SVGIG (reference sequence). Between the trimmed V and J ends, which lost 2 bases and 2 bases, there was a span of 12 bases. This CDR3 spans 14 amino acids.

The chain recombines TRBV10-3 with TRBJ2-7; tentatively, D is TRBD1 (8 bases). CDR3 size: 15 residues. Per the germline V gene, CDR1 is ENHRY and CDR2 is SYGVKD. V dropped 5 bases and J dropped 2 bases, with 16 bases sitting between them. CDR3 DNA sequence: TGTGCCATCAGTCGTGACAGGGGACTACCCTACGAGCAGTACTTC. This translates into CAISRDRGLPYEQYF.

V and J are TRBV29-1 and TRBJ2-5; perhaps TRBD2 as D (6 bases). Germline CDR1 and CDR2: SQVTM and ANQGSEA. The CDR3 runs 12 residues. V was pared by 5 bases and J by 5 bases, with 12 bases between. The CDR3 region is CSVPTRQETQYF. DNA for the CDR3: TGCAGCGTTCCGACTAGACAGGAGACCCAGTACTTC.

The V call is TRBV27, the J call TRBJ2-6; 10 nucleotides line up with TRBD2. CDR3 length: 16 residues. Germline V gene sequence: CDR1 MNHEY, CDR2 SMNVEV (reference sequence). The junction had 3 bases not matched to a gene; V was cut back by 4 bases and J by 3 bases. CDR3 loop: CASSWLAGDGANVLTF. The DNA for the CDR3 is TGTGCCAGCAGTTGGCTAGCGGGAGATGGGGCCAACGTCCTGACTTTC.

The rearrangement links TRBV6-1 to TRBJ2-1; TRBD2 matches at 13 bases. CDR1 is MNHNS and CDR2 is SASEGT in the germline V gene. V shed 6 bases and J 3 bases; nucleotides not matched to a gene: 2. CDR3 size: 15 residues. The CDR3 DNA reads TGTGCCAGCAGCCGGACTAGCGGGGGCTACAATGAGCAGTTCTTC. Its translation: CASSRTSGGYNEQFF.

As concerns this clone: Other DNA sequences in this sample translate to the same CDR3. J is TRBJ2-1 and V is TRBV12-5; TRBD2 might be the D (5 bases). V shed 0 bases and J shed 7 bases, with 22 bases lying between them. Germline V lookup: CDR1 LGHNT, CDR2 FRNRAP. The CDR3 runs to 18 residues. CDR3 sequence: CASGLVRTGREQRNEQFF. The CDR3 DNA sequence: TGTGCTAGTGGTTTGGTCCGAACGGGAAGGGAGCAGCGGAATGAGCAGTTCTTC.

This chain links TRBV6-1 with TRBJ2-7, with a possible D match to TRBD2 (6 bases). This CDR3 is built from 16 residues. Germline V CDR1 and CDR2: MNHNS, SASEGT. The V end lost 0 bases, the J end lost 9 bases, and 21 bases lay between the germline ends. The CDR3 DNA follows: TGTGCCAGCAGTGAAGCGCGAAGCCCGACTAGAGACTGGCAGTACTTC. Amino acids: CASSEARSPTRDWQYF.

V and J are TRBV27 and TRBJ2-7; D is possibly TRBD2 (6 bases). The CDR3 spans 15 residues. In germline, CDR1 is MNHEY, CDR2 SMNVEV (reference sequence). Trimming pared 5 bases from V and 1 base from J, leaving 15 bases between. CDR3 DNA sequence: TGTGCCAGCAGTCCCCTAGAGCGGGTATCCTACGAGCAGTACTTC. As protein: CASSPLERVSYEQYF.

With regard to this clone: Relative to the germline gene, one junction end is altered; a read error may explain this. V and J are TRBV5-1 and TRBJ2-2; perhaps TRBD2 as D (5 bases). Germline loops: CDR1 SGHRS, CDR2 YFSETQ. There are 14 residues in the CDR3. CDR3 region: CASSLDLGYGEPFF. The CDR3 region has the DNA TGCGCCAGCAGCTTGGATCTAGGGTACGGGGAGCCGTTTTTT. The whole variable domain, remainder taken from reference TRBV5-1 and TRBJ2-2, is KAGVTQTPRYLIKTRGQQVTLSCSPISGHRSVSWYQQTPGQGLQFLFEYFSETQRNKGNFPGRFSGRQFSNSRSEMNVSTLELGDSALYLCASSLDLGYGEPFFGEGSRLTVL.

The genes are TRBV7-9 and TRBJ2-7; TRBD1 matches 9 bases. CDR1 and CDR2 (germline): SEHNR, FQNEAQ (reference sequence). This CDR3 spans 15 amino acids. The junction had 11 bases not matched to a gene; V was cut back by 5 bases and J by 6 bases. This chain's CDR3 is CASSPPRTGVPEQYF. CDR3 bases: TGTGCCAGCAGCCCTCCCCGGACAGGGGTTCCCGAGCAGTACTTC.

This chain joins TRBV30 and TRBJ2-6; D is ambiguous. Germline V CDR1 and CDR2: GTSNPN, SVGIG (reference sequence). V was cut by 4 bases and J by 4 bases, with 23 bases left in between. CDR3 length: 18 amino acids. As DNA, the CDR3 is TGTGCCTGGAATCTCGGCAGGCCCTCGGTCCCGGGGGCCAACGTCCTGACTTTC. The encoded protein is CAWNLGRPSVPGANVLTF.

The chain couples TRBV30 to TRBJ2-7; 7 bases line up with TRBD1. The CDR3 has 14 residues. J gave up 2 bases and V 7 bases, and 11 bases lay outside the gene matches. In germline, CDR1 is GTSNPN, CDR2 SVGIG (reference sequence). In DNA, the CDR3 is TGTGCCTCGGCAGAACAGGGGCCAACCTACGAGCAGTACTTC. Its translation: CASAEQGPTYEQYF.